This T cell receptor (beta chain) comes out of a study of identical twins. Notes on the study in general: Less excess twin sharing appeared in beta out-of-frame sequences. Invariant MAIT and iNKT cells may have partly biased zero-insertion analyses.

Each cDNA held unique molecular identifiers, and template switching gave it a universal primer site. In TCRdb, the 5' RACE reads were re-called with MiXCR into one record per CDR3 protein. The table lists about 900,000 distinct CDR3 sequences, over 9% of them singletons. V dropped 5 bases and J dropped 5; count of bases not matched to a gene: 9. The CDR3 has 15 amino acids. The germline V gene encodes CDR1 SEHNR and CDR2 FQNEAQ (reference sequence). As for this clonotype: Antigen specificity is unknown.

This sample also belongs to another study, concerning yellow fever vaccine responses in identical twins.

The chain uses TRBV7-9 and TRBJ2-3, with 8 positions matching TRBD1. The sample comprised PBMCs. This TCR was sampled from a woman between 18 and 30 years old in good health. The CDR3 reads CASSPGQGVIDTQYF. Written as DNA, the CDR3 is TGTGCCAGCAGCCCCGGACAGGGAGTTATAGATACGCAGTATTTT.